Presented here are 21 T cell receptor beta chains from one specimen sequenced in a study of early T cells in non-severe SARS-CoV-2 infection. TCRdb redid the calling of the 5' RACE reads with MiXCR, one entry per CDR3 protein. The table shows about 49,000 distinct CDR3 sequences, with about 4% occurring only once. Sequences were obtained from whole blood. These receptors all stem from an adult who was a healthcare worker with PCR-confirmed SARS-CoV-2 infection or an uninfected control (not recorded which).

This clonotype was seen many times. This chain joins TRBV20-1 and TRBJ1-2; 12 positions agree with TRBD1. CDR3 length equals 14 residues. Trimming at V came to 5 bases and at J to 8 bases, leaving 9 bases not matched to a gene. The V gene's germline CDR1 is DFQATT and CDR2 SNEGSKA (reference sequence). In nucleotides, the CDR3 is TGCAGTGCTTCCCCGGGACAGGGGGCGCGAGGCTACACCTTC. It yields the protein CSASPGQGARGYTF.

This clonotype was seen at least ten times. The J gene is TRBJ1-1, the V gene TRBV20-1; D is undetermined. Per the germline V gene, CDR1 is DFQATT and CDR2 is SNEGSKA (reference sequence). The CDR3 totals 11 residues. Trimming shortened V by 7 bases and J by 1 base, and 7 bases separated the two germline ends. In nucleotides, the CDR3 is TGCAGTGTTTCTGCGAACACTGAAGCTTTCTTT. This translates into CSVSANTEAFF.

This clonotype was counted at least ten times. CDR3 residues: CASSYGGGSYNEQFF. In nucleotides, the CDR3 is TGTGCCAGCAGTTACGGGGGGGGGAGTTACAATGAGCAGTTCTTC. The chain employs TRBV6-5 and TRBJ2-1; 7 nucleotides align to TRBD2. The V and J ends lost 2 bases and 4 bases, in that order; junction bases with no gene match: 5. There are 15 residues in the CDR3. Germline V CDR1 and CDR2: MNHEY, SVGAGI.

The table lists this clonotype with many counts. The V call is TRBV7-9, the J call TRBJ2-4, with 7 positions matching TRBD1. The CDR3 runs to 17 residues. Losses at the gene ends were 5 bases for V and 0 bases for J; bases not matched to a gene: 10. Germline CDR1 is SEHNR and CDR2 is FQNEAQ (reference sequence). The CDR3 DNA reads TGTGCCAGCAGCCCTCGAGACACAGGGGTAGCCAAAAACATTCAGTACTTC. It encodes CASSPRDTGVAKNIQYF.

This clonotype showed up many times. The chain couples TRBV2 to TRBJ2-7; D is ambiguous. Trimming left V 3 bases short and J 1 base short, with 4 bases between. CDR3 length equals 12 residues. Germline loops: CDR1 SNHLY, CDR2 FYNNEI. The CDR3 loop is CASSDSSYEQYF. The CDR3 bases are TGTGCCAGCAGTGACAGTTCCTACGAGCAGTACTTC. The full variable domain, with the rest looked up from reference TRBV2 and TRBJ2-7, is EPEVTQTPSHQVTQMGQEVILRCVPISNHLYFYWYRQILGQKVEFLVSFYNNEISEKSEIFDDQFSVERPDGSNFTLKIRSTKLEDSAMYFCASSDSSYEQYFGPGTRLTVT.

This clonotype has at least ten counts. The genes are TRBV10-2 and TRBJ1-6; no reliable D call. Trimming shortened V by 8 bases and J by 1 base, and 12 bases separated the two germline ends. This CDR3 has 15 residues. Germline V CDR1 and CDR2: WSHSY, SAAADI. The CDR3 protein is CASVARVSYNSPLHF. The CDR3 coding sequence is TGCGCCAGCGTAGCGAGGGTGTCCTATAATTCACCCCTCCACTTT.

In this sample, this clonotype turned up many times. This chain links TRBV7-8 with TRBJ2-1; the match to TRBD2 covers 7 bases. This CDR3 spans 15 amino acids. Per the germline V gene, CDR1 is SGHVS and CDR2 is FQNEAQ. The J segment lost 2 bases and the V segment lost 6 bases, leaving 7 bases of the junction unmatched. The CDR3 is CASSSGLETYNEQFF. For the CDR3, the DNA is TGTGCCAGCAGTTCCGGACTAGAAACCTACAATGAGCAGTTCTTC.

This clonotype has ten or more counts. The rearrangement joins TRBV10-2 to TRBJ2-1; D not resolved. The germline V and J ends were trimmed by 2 bases and 6 bases, with 8 bases remaining between them. The CDR3 spans 13 residues. Germline assignment: CDR1 WSHSY and CDR2 SAAADI. The CDR3 nucleotides read TGCGCCAGCAGTGAGAAGGAGATCAATGAGCAGTTCTTC. The encoded protein is CASSEKEINEQFF.

This clonotype appeared many times. J is TRBJ1-1 and V is TRBV10-3; D ambiguous. This CDR3 is built from 13 residues. Trimming left V 3 bases short and J 5 bases short, with 10 bases between. Germline V gives CDR1 ENHRY, CDR2 SYGVKD. The CDR3 loop reads CAISEIGRTEAFF. CDR3 nucleotides: TGTGCCATCAGTGAAATAGGAAGAACTGAAGCTTTCTTT.

This clonotype has at least ten counts. CDR3 residues: CATGRVREKLFF. In DNA, the CDR3 is TGTGCCACCGGGAGGGTGCGTGAAAAACTGTTTTTT. The rearrangement joins TRBV6-1 to TRBJ1-4; D not certain. V lost 10 bases and J 7 bases, leaving 13 bases between the germline ends. The V gene's germline CDR1 is MNHNS and CDR2 SASEGT. The CDR3 covers 12 residues.

This clonotype was found many times. The V call is TRBV7-2, the J call TRBJ2-7, with D tentatively TRBD1 (5 bases). Trimming left V 2 bases short and J 2 bases short, with 13 bases between. The CDR3 extends over 15 amino acids. CDR1 is SGHTA, CDR2 FQGNSA, per germline. The CDR3 DNA reads TGTGCCAGCAGCTTACTTGGGGCAGGAACCTACGAGCAGTACTTC. Translation: CASSLLGAGTYEQYF. Complete variable domain (other parts from reference TRBV7-2 and TRBJ2-7): GAGVSQSPSNKVTEKGKDVELRCDPISGHTALYWYRQSLGQGLEFLIYFQGNSAPDKSGLPSDRFSAERTGGSVSTLTIQRTQQEDSAVYLCASSLLGAGTYEQYFGPGTRLTVT.

The sample holds many counts of this clonotype. This CDR3 reads CASSLAVNRGREETQYF. In DNA form, the CDR3 reads TGTGCCAGCAGTTTAGCGGTTAACAGGGGGCGCGAAGAGACCCAGTACTTC. J is TRBJ2-5 and V is TRBV28; 9 bases agree with TRBD1. J lost 3 bases, V lost 2 bases, and 10 bases had no gene match. In germline, CDR1 is MDHEN, CDR2 SYDVKM. CDR3 length: 17 residues.

This clonotype was observed many times. V is TRBV11-2 and J is TRBJ1-1, with D possibly TRBD1 on 6 matching bases. The length of the CDR3 is 15 residues. V was clipped by 4 bases and J by 1 base, with 13 bases between them. The germline V gene has CDR1 SGHAT and CDR2 FQNNGV. The CDR3 sequence: CASSSAGASNTEAFF. As DNA, the CDR3 is TGTGCCAGCAGCTCGGCAGGGGCCTCGAACACTGAAGCTTTCTTT.

This clonotype was seen many times. The chain carries TRBV10-3 and TRBJ1-3; TRBD1 matches at 7 bases. CDR1 is ENHRY, CDR2 SYGVKD, per germline. The CDR3 consists of 16 residues. The V gene end was trimmed by 6 bases and the J gene end by 1 base; junction bases not matched to a gene: 9. CDR3 DNA sequence: TGTGCCATCAGGGGGACAGATGGTCCTTCTGGAAACACCATATATTTT. Its protein is CAIRGTDGPSGNTIYF.

This clonotype was found many times. The chain links TRBV20-1 to TRBJ1-1; D not certain. V was clipped by 0 bases and J by 7 bases, with 15 bases between them. The CDR3 contains 14 residues. Germline CDR1 DFQATT, CDR2 SNEGSKA (reference sequence). The CDR3, as DNA: TGCAGTGCTAGAGATCCCATCAGTGGGATTGAAGCTTTCTTT. As protein: CSARDPISGIEAFF.

Ten or more counts support this clonotype. This sequence joins TRBV20-1 and TRBJ2-3; 12 positions agree with TRBD2. Trimming at V came to 4 bases and at J to 5 bases, leaving 10 bases not matched to a gene. The CDR3 covers 16 residues. Germline-derived CDR1 and CDR2 are DFQATT and SNEGSKA (reference sequence). The CDR3 DNA reads as TGCAGTGCTACAATGACTAGCGGGGGCCGTGGAGATACGCAGTATTTT. Amino acids: CSATMTSGGRGDTQYF.

Turning to this clonotype: The junction departs from germline at one end; a sequencing error may be responsible. The rearrangement links TRBV6-6 to TRBJ2-1; 8 nucleotides line up with TRBD2. The CDR3 length is 15 residues. Germline V CDR1 and CDR2: MNHNY, SVGAGI (reference sequence). CDR3 loop: CVSILKRGSYNEQFF. CDR3 nucleotides: TGTGTCAGCATACTTAAGCGGGGGTCTTACAATGAGCAGTTCTTC.

This clonotype was seen many times. The CDR3: CASSLMGQPNTEAFF. CDR3 coding DNA: TGTGCCAGCAGCCTAATGGGACAGCCGAACACTGAAGCTTTCTTT. The chain couples TRBV7-9 to TRBJ1-1; 7 positions agree with TRBD1. The trim removed 5 bases at V and 1 base at J, leaving 7 bases unmatched. The germline V gene has CDR1 SEHNR and CDR2 FQNEAQ (reference sequence). The CDR3 extends over 15 amino acids. Drawing the rest from reference TRBV7-9 and TRBJ1-1, the complete variable domain is DTGVSQNPRHKITKRGQNVTFRCDPISEHNRLYWYRQTLGQGPEFLTYFQNEAQLEKSRLLSDRFSAERPKGSFSTLEIQRTEQGDSAMYLCASSLMGQPNTEAFFGQGTRLTVV.

This clonotype was counted ten times or more. The chain joins TRBV20-1 to TRBJ2-3, with D possibly matching TRBD2 (5 bases). The CDR3 covers 15 residues. CDR1 is DFQATT and CDR2 is SNEGSKA in the germline V gene (reference sequence). The V and J ends lost 3 bases and 5 bases respectively, with 18 bases between them. In nucleotides, the CDR3 is TGCAGTGCTAGCTTGCCCCCCCGGGGAGAAGATACGCAGTATTTT. Amino acid sequence: CSASLPPRGEDTQYF.

The chain joins TRBV3-1 to TRBJ2-1; 12 positions match TRBD2. Per germline, CDR1 LGHDT and CDR2 YNNKEL (reference sequence). Losses at the gene ends were 1 base for V and 8 bases for J; bases not matched to a gene: 9. The CDR3 contains 17 residues. The chain's CDR3 is CASSQAALTSGSHEQFF. The CDR3 DNA sequence: TGTGCCAGCAGCCAAGCTGCTTTGACTAGCGGGAGCCATGAGCAGTTCTTC.

This clonotype came up many times. The rearrangement links TRBV5-4 to TRBJ2-7, with 7 bases lining up with TRBD1. V lost 4 bases and J lost 3; bases outside the gene matches: 7. CDR3 length: 14 amino acids. The germline V gene has CDR1 SGHNT and CDR2 YYREEE (reference sequence). For the CDR3, the DNA is TGTGCCAGCAGCAACCACCGGGACAGCTACGAGCAGTACTTC. It is translated as CASSNHRDSYEQYF.